Listed here are 6 T cell receptor beta chains from one sample, sequenced in a study of blood T cells in healthy people across ages. A sample-barcoded 5' primer and a J-beta primer mix were used in a second PCR of roughly 7 to 11 cycles. One entry per CDR3 protein, called by TCRdb with MiXCR from the 5' RACE reads. Counted here are 800,000 or so distinct CDR3 sequences, around 62% occurring once; the ten biggest clones make up about 27%. Sequencing used blood. The receptors come from a man aged 30 to 39 in good health.

V usage is TRBV4-3 and J usage is TRBJ2-4, with D maybe TRBD1 (5 bases). The CDR3 length is 16 residues. The V gene lost 4 bases and the J gene lost 0 bases, with 13 bases spanning the gap. Germline V gene sequence: CDR1 LGHNA, CDR2 YSLEER. The CDR3 is CASSPDSLLAKNIQYF. CDR3 nucleotides: TGCGCCAGCAGCCCCGACAGTCTTCTAGCCAAAAACATTCAGTACTTC.

The chain combines TRBV29-1 with TRBJ2-4, with D perhaps matching TRBD1 (5 bases). V lost 2 bases and J 5 bases, leaving 10 bases between the germline ends. This CDR3 spans 13 amino acids. From germline, CDR1 is SQVTM and CDR2 ANQGSEA. CDR3 DNA: TGCAGCGTTGAATCAGGGTACGAAAACATTCAGTACTTC. This codes for CSVESGYENIQYF. The whole variable domain, remainder taken from reference TRBV29-1 and TRBJ2-4, is SAVISQKPSRDICQRGTSLTIQCQVDSQVTMMFWYRQQPGQSLTLIATANQGSEATYESGFVIDKFPISRPNLTFSTLTVSNMSPEDSSIYLCSVESGYENIQYFGAGTRLSVL.

The chain carries TRBV30 and TRBJ1-4; D may be TRBD1 (6 bases). Trimming pared 7 bases from V and 5 bases from J, leaving 11 bases between. The CDR3 totals 12 residues. Germline V lookup: CDR1 GTSNPN, CDR2 SVGIG (reference sequence). The CDR3 region is CAFGQRNEKLFF. CDR3 nucleotides: TGTGCCTTCGGACAGCGGAATGAAAAACTGTTTTTT.

This chain uses TRBV7-2 with TRBJ2-1; 9 bases are a match to TRBD2. J was trimmed by 0 bases and V by 7 bases; bases with no gene match: 4. The CDR3 spans 15 residues. Germline lookup yields CDR1 SGHTA and CDR2 FQGNSA. The CDR3 loop is CASKAGGSSYNEQFF. CDR3 in DNA: TGTGCCAGCAAGGCGGGGGGGAGCTCCTACAATGAGCAGTTCTTC.

V and J are TRBV6-2 or TRBV6-3 and TRBJ2-6, with D possibly being TRBD1 (5 bases). The CDR3 extends over 19 amino acids. Trimming took off 0 bases at V and 0 bases at J, with 15 bases between the two ends. CDR1 MNHEY and CDR2 SVGEGT come from the germline V gene. The CDR3 here is CASSYSRTPAVSGANVLTF. The CDR3 DNA reads TGTGCCAGCAGTTACTCTCGGACACCCGCTGTCTCTGGGGCCAACGTCCTGACTTTC.

The chain is built from TRBV6-5 and TRBJ2-5; TRBD1 matches at 10 bases. The J call may be wrong; the DNA end is better matched by TRBJ2-7. The CDR3 loop spans 14 amino acids. Germline loops: CDR1 MNHEY, CDR2 SVGAGI. CDR3 sequence reads: CASSLPTGGSEQYF. For the CDR3, the DNA is TGTGCCAGCAGTTTACCGACAGGGGGCTCCGAGCAGTACTTC.